One sample yielded the 18 T cell receptor beta chains listed below, sequenced in a study of cytomegalovirus exposure and HLA in healthy donors. The PCR contained 60 Vbeta and 13 Jbeta primers. Profiling relied on immunoSEQ multiplex PCR, and the TCRdb table lists in-frame clones only, not all of them. This sample has more than 150,000 clones; about four fifths occur once, and the top ten carry less than 2%. Input material: PBMCs. These receptors were collected from a man aged 40-50 years in good health and CMV-seronegative.

V usage is TRBV7-2 and J usage is TRBJ2-2; D may be TRBD1 (5 bases). CDR3 length equals 16 residues. The V gene lost 2 bases and the J gene lost 3 bases, with 13 bases spanning the gap. Germline CDR1 reads SGHTA; CDR2 reads FQGNSA. The CDR3 is CASSLPPGFDTGELFF. The DNA for the CDR3 is TGTGCCAGCAGCTTACCGCCAGGGTTCGACACCGGGGAGCTGTTTTTT.

The rearrangement joins TRBV30 to TRBJ2-4, with D possibly TRBD2 on 5 matching bases. Germline CDR1 is GTSNPN and CDR2 is SVGIG (reference sequence). The CDR3 runs to 17 residues. Trimming pared 2 bases from V and 0 bases from J, leaving 17 bases between. CDR3 DNA: TGTGCCTGGAGTAATCGCCGTGGGAGACTAGCCAAAAACATTCAGTACTTC. It encodes CAWSNRRGRLAKNIQYF.

The rearrangement links TRBV5-1 to TRBJ2-3, with D perhaps matching TRBD2 (6 bases). The CDR3 contains 14 residues. V lost 1 base and J lost 6, with 12 bases in between. Per germline, CDR1 SGHRS and CDR2 YFSETQ. CDR3 coding DNA: TGCGCCAGCAGCTTGTCGACCGGAGGGGATACGCAGTATTTT. It encodes CASSLSTGGDTQYF.

The chain uses TRBV29-1 and TRBJ1-4; a weak D match, TRBD1 (6 bases). The CDR3 totals 13 residues. In germline, CDR1 is SQVTM, CDR2 ANQGSEA. V lost 4 bases and J lost 7, with 13 bases in between. CDR3 region: CSVAQGRGEKLFF. DNA for the CDR3: TGCAGCGTTGCGCAGGGGAGAGGTGAAAAACTGTTTTTT.

This chain's CDR3 is CSAGTGGGYGYTF. Here the CDR3 DNA reads TGCAGCGCCGGGACAGGGGGAGGCTATGGCTACACCTTC. This chain links TRBV29-1 with TRBJ1-2, with 11 bases lining up with TRBD1. This CDR3 is 13 amino acids long. V lost 7 bases, J lost 4 bases, and 5 bases stayed unmatched. Germline V lookup: CDR1 SQVTM, CDR2 ANQGSEA.

The CDR3, as DNA: TGCGCCAGCAGCCAAGATTGGACAGGGGGAACCTACGAGCAGTACTTC. This encodes CASSQDWTGGTYEQYF. The chain recombines TRBV4-1 with TRBJ2-7; 10 bases line up with TRBD1. V gave up 0 bases and J gave up 2 bases; unmatched junction bases: 4. This CDR3 is 16 amino acids long. Germline V gene sequence: CDR1 MGHRA, CDR2 YSYEKL.

The V gene is TRBV6-6, the J gene TRBJ1-1; D possibly corresponds to TRBD1 (6 bases). The CDR3 is made up of 15 amino acids. Trimming cost V 1 base and J 1 base, with 10 bases left between them. Germline V lookup: CDR1 MNHNY, CDR2 SVGAGI (reference sequence). The CDR3 DNA reads as TGTGCCAGCAGTTACTTCCCAGGGGCGAACACTGAAGCTTTCTTT. It translates to CASSYFPGANTEAFF.

The chain recombines TRBV7-6 with TRBJ2-7; 8 bases agree with TRBD2. Trimming cost V 5 bases and J 7 bases; bases outside gene matches: 13. Germline CDR1 reads SGHVS; CDR2 reads FNYEAQ. The CDR3 contains 15 residues. The CDR3 DNA reads as TGTGCCAGCAGCCGTTTAGCGGGGACCCCGGGGGAGCAGTACTTC. Translation: CASSRLAGTPGEQYF.

On this clone: Germline and junction disagree at one end, which may indicate a read error. The chain recombines TRBV25-1 with TRBJ1-3; possibly TRBD1 for D (6 bases). CDR1 is MGHDK, CDR2 SYGVNS, per germline. The CDR3 totals 16 residues. The CDR3 reads CASRGETGNSGSTIYF. CDR3 DNA: TGTGCCAGCAGGGGGGAAACAGGGAACTCTGGAAGCACCATATATTTT.

This clone was seen more than once but under ten times. This chain connects TRBV27 to TRBJ2-2; no firm D call. Germline CDR1 MNHEY, CDR2 SMNVEV (reference sequence). V lost 2 bases to trimming and J lost 8 bases, with 15 bases between them. The CDR3 loop spans 15 amino acids. This CDR3 is CASSLDAATLGELFF. CDR3 bases: TGTGCCAGCAGTTTAGATGCGGCGACCCTGGGGGAGCTGTTTTTT.

V and J are TRBV15 and TRBJ2-1, with D possibly TRBD2 on 6 matching bases. The length of the CDR3 is 17 residues. The germline gives CDR1 LNHNV, CDR2 YYDKDF (reference sequence). The V end lost 1 base, the J end lost 7 bases, and 20 bases lay between the germline ends. The CDR3: CATSRVGLGLAQNEQFF. As DNA, the CDR3 is TGTGCCACCAGCAGAGTTGGGCTGGGGCTAGCGCAGAATGAGCAGTTCTTC.

The chain uses TRBV30 and TRBJ1-1, with a weak D call TRBD1 (6 bases). Germline loops: CDR1 GTSNPN, CDR2 SVGIG (reference sequence). The ends were cut back, 7 bases at V and 3 bases at J, with 15 bases in the middle. The CDR3 length is 13 residues. CDR3 region: CASRKDSDTEAFF. Here the CDR3 DNA reads TGTGCCTCGCGAAAGGACAGCGACACTGAAGCTTTCTTT.

This sequence joins TRBV28 and TRBJ1-1; 7 bases fit TRBD1. Germline CDR1 is MDHEN and CDR2 is SYDVKM. With 6 bases clipped from V and 5 bases from J, the junction kept 9 bases outside the gene matches. CDR3 length: 14 residues. CDR3: CASRQGGRGTEAFF. In DNA form, the CDR3 reads TGTGCCAGCAGGCAAGGGGGCCGGGGAACTGAAGCTTTCTTT.

The gene calls are TRBV28 and TRBJ2-7; 9 bases map to TRBD2. Per germline, CDR1 MDHEN and CDR2 SYDVKM. The junction had 5 bases not matched to a gene; V was cut back by 6 bases and J by 2 bases. CDR3 length equals 14 residues. The CDR3 DNA reads TGTGCCAGCAGGCGAGCGGGGGGAGCCTACGAGCAGTACTTC. Protein sequence: CASRRAGGAYEQYF.

This clone has more than one count but fewer than ten. This chain connects TRBV4-3 to TRBJ2-5, with TRBD1 identical over 9 bases. Losses at the gene ends were 4 bases for V and 5 bases for J; bases not matched to a gene: 8. The CDR3 has 15 amino acids. Per germline, CDR1 LGHNA and CDR2 YSLEER. CDR3 loop: CASSRNTGGGETQYF. The CDR3 DNA reads TGCGCCAGCAGCCGGAATACAGGGGGCGGGGAGACCCAGTACTTC.

The CDR3 DNA reads as TGCGCCAGCAGCGCCGGAGCCCTCGGAGAGACCCAGTACTTC. Amino acids: CASSAGALGETQYF. The chain employs TRBV5-1 and TRBJ2-5; D remains ambiguous. The V end was cut by 4 bases, the J end by 4 bases, with 14 bases between. Looked up from germline, CDR1 is SGHRS and CDR2 is YFSETQ. The CDR3 runs 14 residues.

The V gene is TRBV11-2, the J gene TRBJ2-7, with 8 bases that match TRBD1. This CDR3 has 13 residues. Germline assignment: CDR1 SGHAT and CDR2 FQNNGV. Trimming at V came to 3 bases and at J to 7 bases, leaving 5 bases not matched to a gene. The CDR3 loop reads CASSFGQGGEQYF. The CDR3 DNA sequence: TGTGCCAGCAGCTTTGGACAGGGCGGGGAGCAGTACTTC.

J is TRBJ2-7 and V is TRBV10-3; TRBD1 might be the D (6 bases). CDR1 is ENHRY, CDR2 SYGVKD, per germline. This CDR3 contains 12 residues. V gave up 10 bases and J gave up 3 bases, with 13 bases separating them. The chain's CDR3 is CATKTGSYEQYF. Here the CDR3 DNA reads TGTGCCACCAAAACAGGGAGCTACGAGCAGTACTTC.